Described below is a single TCR beta chain sequence and its context. A Seattle source enrolled patients during active infection and followed them longitudinally. Germline lookup yields CDR1 SEHNR and CDR2 FQNEAQ (reference sequence). The CDR3 spans 13 residues. The ends were cut back, 5 bases at V and 8 bases at J, with 12 bases in the middle. The method was immunoSEQ multiplex PCR; TCRdb's version includes in-frame clones alone and lacks a portion of them. The sample shows 180,000 or so clones, over 70% of them seen only once. This entry is derived from a study of blood T cell repertoires in COVID-19. Study at large: PBMCs, B-cell-depleted T cells, or T cells were the source of the cDNA or gDNA that made up the material.

Material for sequencing was peripheral blood. The chain has TRBV7-9 and TRBJ1-4; perhaps TRBD1 as D (6 bases). The receptor was isolated from a woman in her 40s with COVID-19, enrolled during active disease. CDR3 region: CASSPPGAEKLFF. The CDR3 DNA is TGTGCCAGCAGCCCACCAGGGGCCGAAAAACTGTTTTTT.